This entry lists 28 T cell receptor beta chains sequenced from one sample in a study of blood T cells in healthy people across ages. The second PCR ran 7 to 11 cycles with a sample-barcoded 5' primer and J-beta primers. Each CDR3 protein is one row after TCRdb ran MiXCR on the 5' RACE reads. The sample includes about 680,000 distinct CDR3 sequences, approximately 49% of them seen just once. Sequencing input: blood. All receptors come from a woman between 55 and 75 years old in good health.

This clonotype occurred once. The CDR3 loop is CASSATVDNEQFF. CDR3 DNA: TGTGCCAGCAGCGCGACCGTAGACAATGAGCAGTTCTTC. The chain uses TRBV7-2 and TRBJ2-1; D call uncertain. V was clipped by 5 bases and J by 5 bases, with 10 bases between them. CDR3 size: 13 residues. Germline CDR1 is SGHTA and CDR2 is FQGNSA.

This clonotype was counted a few times. The DNA of the CDR3 is TGCGCCAGCAGCCTAGGTCTCCGGGACAGATACACAGATACGCAGTATTTT. Encoded protein: CASSLGLRDRYTDTQYF. This chain connects TRBV5-1 to TRBJ2-3, with 7 bases lining up with TRBD1. V shed 4 bases and J 2 bases; nucleotides not matched to a gene: 13. Germline lookup yields CDR1 SGHRS and CDR2 YFSETQ. The CDR3 loop spans 17 amino acids.

This chain uses TRBV5-1 with TRBJ1-2; 8 bases fit TRBD1. Germline CDR1 and CDR2: SGHRS and YFSETQ. This CDR3 is 15 amino acids long. J lost 0 bases, V lost 4 bases, and 5 bases had no gene match. CDR3 amino acids: CASSIDRGSNYGYTF. The CDR3 DNA is TGCGCCAGCAGCATCGACAGGGGCTCTAACTATGGCTACACCTTC. The full variable domain, rest sourced from reference TRBV5-1 and TRBJ1-2, is KAGVTQTPRYLIKTRGQQVTLSCSPISGHRSVSWYQQTPGQGLQFLFEYFSETQRNKGNFPGRFSGRQFSNSRSEMNVSTLELGDSALYLCASSIDRGSNYGYTFGSGTRLTVV.

This clonotype has only a few counts. At one end the junction does not follow the germline gene, possibly because of a read error. The chain links TRBV7-3 to TRBJ2-7; D gene uncertain. Germline CDR1 SGHTA, CDR2 FQGTGA. This CDR3 spans 13 amino acids. In DNA form, the CDR3 reads TGTGCCAGCAGCCCCTCCCGGCTCAACGAGCGGTACTTC. It codes for CASSPSRLNERYF.

This clonotype was seen repeatedly, ten times or more. The chain combines TRBV29-1 with TRBJ2-1, with D perhaps TRBD1 or TRBD2 (5 bases each). Deletions cut 4 bases from V and 5 bases from J, with 18 bases between. This CDR3 has 15 amino acids. Germline V gene lookup returns CDR1 SQVTM and CDR2 ANQGSEA. The DNA of the CDR3 is TGCAGCGTTGTCGGGCACTTCGGGGCCAACAATGAGCAGTTCTTC. It is translated as CSVVGHFGANNEQFF.

This clonotype was found a few times. The J gene is TRBJ2-1, the V gene TRBV29-1, with D uncertain. CDR3 length: 12 amino acids. Germline V lookup: CDR1 SQVTM, CDR2 ANQGSEA. V lost 8 bases and J lost 4, with 12 bases in between. Here the CDR3 reads CSHSWGYNEQFF. CDR3 bases: TGCAGCCATAGCTGGGGATACAATGAGCAGTTCTTC.

The rearrangement links TRBV3-1 to TRBJ1-4; D uncertain. V lost 2 bases, J lost 7 bases, and 11 bases lay in between. Germline-derived CDR1 and CDR2 are LGHDT and YNNKEL (reference sequence). The CDR3 spans 14 residues. The CDR3 region is CASSQLDDPEKLFF. Here the CDR3 DNA reads TGTGCCAGCAGCCAACTGGACGACCCTGAAAAACTGTTTTTT.

CDR3 protein: CASTEGGGNTGELFF. Written as DNA, the CDR3 is TGTGCCAGCACCGAAGGGGGGGGGAACACCGGGGAGCTGTTTTTT. This chain joins TRBV28 and TRBJ2-2; D is possibly TRBD2 (7 bases). The CDR3 consists of 15 residues. Per the germline V gene, CDR1 is MDHEN and CDR2 is SYDVKM. Trimming shortened V by 7 bases and J by 1 base, and 13 bases separated the two germline ends. The complete variable domain, with remaining parts taken from reference TRBV28 and TRBJ2-2, reads DVKVTQSSRYLVKRTGEKVFLECVQDMDHENMFWYRQDPGLGLRLIYFSYDVKMKEKGDIPEGYSVSREKKERFSLILESASTNQTSMYLCASTEGGGNTGELFFGEGSRLTVL.

This clonotype was found a few times. The chain combines TRBV20-1 with TRBJ2-4; no clear D gene. Germline values: CDR1 DFQATT, CDR2 SNEGSKA (reference sequence). The CDR3 has 14 amino acids. Trimming pared 6 bases from V and 0 bases from J, leaving 12 bases between. CDR3 protein: CSAFTRLAKNIQYF. The CDR3, as DNA: TGCAGTGCCTTTACCCGGCTAGCCAAAAACATTCAGTACTTC.

This clonotype came up a few times. The V call is TRBV7-2, the J call TRBJ1-1; 8 nucleotides agree with TRBD1. This CDR3 is 16 amino acids long. With V trimmed by 10 bases and J by 1 base, 14 bases remained unmatched. Germline V lookup: CDR1 SGHTA, CDR2 FQGNSA. The CDR3 DNA reads TGTGCCATCCCGCCAGGGGGCTGGGATCGGAACACTGAAGCTTTCTTT. Its translation: CAIPPGGWDRNTEAFF. Using reference TRBV7-2 and TRBJ1-1 for the parts outside the CDR3, the full variable domain is GAGVSQSPSNKVTEKGKDVELRCDPISGHTALYWYRQSLGQGLEFLIYFQGNSAPDKSGLPSDRFSAERTGGSVSTLTIQRTQQEDSAVYLCAIPPGGWDRNTEAFFGQGTRLTVV.

This clonotype showed up just a few times. The chain combines TRBV7-9 with TRBJ2-1, with 10 bases lining up with TRBD2. Losses at the gene ends were 11 bases for V and 1 base for J; bases not matched to a gene: 2. The CDR3 totals 13 residues. The V gene's germline CDR1 is SEHNR and CDR2 FQNEAQ (reference sequence). The CDR3 here is CAVAGGSYNEQFF. The CDR3 bases are TGTGCCGTAGCGGGAGGATCCTACAATGAGCAGTTCTTC.

The V gene is TRBV6-2 or TRBV6-3, the J gene TRBJ2-7, with 11 nucleotides matching TRBD2. The CDR3 covers 18 residues. The J segment lost 6 bases and the V segment lost 4 bases, leaving 17 bases of the junction unmatched. CDR1 is MNHEY and CDR2 is SVGEGT in the germline V gene. The CDR3 nucleotides are TGTGCCAGCAGTTCGACTAGCGGGAAAACCCTAATATATCTCGAGCAGTACTTC. Translation gives CASSSTSGKTLIYLEQYF.

The J gene is TRBJ2-5, the V gene TRBV5-1; D gene unclear. Germline V lookup: CDR1 SGHRS, CDR2 YFSETQ. CDR3 size: 13 residues. V lost 4 bases to trimming and J lost 5 bases, with 12 bases between them. The CDR3 nucleotides are TGCGCCAGCAGCACGGTTCTGGGGGAGACCCAGTACTTC. Its protein product is CASSTVLGETQYF.

This clonotype was seen a few times. The rearrangement links TRBV20-1 to TRBJ1-2; weak D call: TRBD1 (5 bases). With 4 bases removed from V and 4 bases from J, the gap between germline ends came to 13 bases. Germline assignment: CDR1 DFQATT and CDR2 SNEGSKA (reference sequence). The CDR3 consists of 13 residues. The CDR3 region is CSATPGESYGYTF. The CDR3 DNA follows: TGCAGTGCTACGCCGGGGGAGTCCTATGGCTACACCTTC.

The J gene is TRBJ2-5, the V gene TRBV6-2 or TRBV6-3, with a weak D call TRBD1 (6 bases). The CDR3 loop spans 14 amino acids. CDR1 and CDR2 (germline): MNHEY, SVGEGT. V shed 6 bases and J shed 5 bases, with 16 bases lying between them. DNA for the CDR3: TGTGCCAGCAGACGTACACAGGGTAACGAGACCCAGTACTTC. This sequence encodes CASRRTQGNETQYF.

This clonotype was detected only a few times. This chain uses TRBV29-1 with TRBJ2-3, with D maybe TRBD2 (6 bases). The CDR3 is 13 amino acids. Germline values: CDR1 SQVTM, CDR2 ANQGSEA. Trimming took off 7 bases at V and 1 base at J, with 12 bases between the two ends. For the CDR3, the DNA is TGCAGCGGGGGACTCTCTGGCACAGATACGCAGTATTTT. Its translation: CSGGLSGTDTQYF.

This chain links TRBV29-1 with TRBJ2-7, with 10 bases that match TRBD2. Losses at the gene ends were 4 bases for V and 4 bases for J; bases not matched to a gene: 7. Germline V gene lookup returns CDR1 SQVTM and CDR2 ANQGSEA. This CDR3 is 14 amino acids long. DNA of the CDR3: TGCAGCGTTGTGGCTAGCGGGAGTCGGTACGAGCAGTACTTC. It specifies CSVVASGSRYEQYF.

The chain combines TRBV3-1 with TRBJ2-4, with 11 bases fitting TRBD2. The CDR3 consists of 15 residues. Germline loops: CDR1 LGHDT, CDR2 YNNKEL (reference sequence). Unmatched junction bases numbered 1, after V lost 4 bases and J lost 2 bases. The CDR3 nucleotides are TGTGCCAGCAGCCCTAGCGGGAGGACCAAAAACATTCAGTACTTC. Its protein product is CASSPSGRTKNIQYF.

This clonotype was counted at least ten times. This rearrangement joins TRBV11-2 to TRBJ2-3; 9 nucleotides line up with TRBD2. The CDR3 consists of 14 residues. Germline V lookup: CDR1 SGHAT, CDR2 FQNNGV. V lost 3 bases and J lost 7; bases outside the gene matches: 5. CDR3 region: CASSFSGRRNTQYF. The CDR3 DNA follows: TGTGCCAGCAGCTTTAGCGGGAGACGAAATACGCAGTATTTT.

The chain uses TRBV7-2 and TRBJ2-7, with D possibly being TRBD1 (6 bases). Germline CDR1 and CDR2: SGHTA and FQGNSA. This CDR3 spans 13 amino acids. The germline V and J ends were trimmed by 4 bases and 5 bases, with 12 bases remaining between them. The CDR3 DNA follows: TGTGCCAGCAGCTCCTGGCACAGGGACGAGCAGTACTTC. Its protein is CASSSWHRDEQYF.

J is TRBJ2-3 and V is TRBV5-1, with D maybe TRBD2 (5 bases). CDR1 and CDR2 from the germline V gene are SGHRS and YFSETQ. The CDR3 covers 14 residues. V lost 5 bases to trimming and J lost 2 bases, with 12 bases between them. The CDR3 spells CASSMGDNTDTQYF. As DNA, the CDR3 is TGCGCCAGCAGTATGGGAGATAACACAGATACGCAGTATTTT.

This chain connects TRBV6-1 to TRBJ1-4; a possible D gene is TRBD1 (5 bases). In germline, CDR1 is MNHNS, CDR2 SASEGT. The CDR3 has 16 amino acids. Trimming cost V 1 base and J 7 bases, with 16 bases left between them. The CDR3 nucleotides read TGTGCCAGCAGTGAAGTAACGGCAGGGCGGGTTGAAAAACTGTTTTTT. This codes for CASSEVTAGRVEKLFF.

Only one count was recorded for this clonotype. A read error may produce the germline difference seen at one junction end. V gene TRBV28 combines with J gene TRBJ2-6; maybe TRBD2 (7 bases). The germline gives CDR1 MDHEN, CDR2 SYDVKM. The CDR3 has 17 residues. The CDR3 region has the DNA TGTGCCAGCAGACGAAGTGACGGGGGGCTCGGGGCCAACGTCCCGACTTTC. Its translation: CASRRSDGGLGANVPTF. The entire variable domain, with the rest obtained from reference TRBV28 and TRBJ2-6, is as follows: DVKVTQSSRYLVKRTGEKVFLECVQDMDHENMFWYRQDPGLGLRLIYFSYDVKMKEKGDIPEGYSVSREKKERFSLILESASTNQTSMYLCASRRSDGGLGANVPTFGAGSRLTVL.

The chain carries TRBV25-1 and TRBJ2-1; D may correspond to TRBD1 or TRBD2 (6 bases each). Trimming removed 6 bases from V and 2 bases from J, with 14 bases in between. The CDR3 totals 15 residues. In germline, CDR1 is MGHDK, CDR2 SYGVNS. As DNA, the CDR3 is TGTGCCAGCAGGGCCGGGAGACAGGCCTACAATGAGCAGTTCTTC. It yields the protein CASRAGRQAYNEQFF.

The count of this clonotype is one. This chain joins TRBV20-1 and TRBJ2-1; 8 nucleotides agree with TRBD2. V shed 6 bases and J 4 bases; nucleotides not matched to a gene: 5. From germline, CDR1 is DFQATT and CDR2 SNEGSKA (reference sequence). The CDR3 consists of 13 residues. Here the CDR3 DNA reads TGCAGTGCGTTAGCGGGAAAGTACAATGAGCAGTTCTTC. This gives the protein CSALAGKYNEQFF.

The chain employs TRBV7-9 and TRBJ2-5; D could derive from TRBD1 or TRBD2 (5 bases each). Germline V lookup: CDR1 SEHNR, CDR2 FQNEAQ (reference sequence). CDR3 length equals 15 residues. V lost 10 bases and J 2 bases, leaving 20 bases between the germline ends. The CDR3 sequence: CAIVPGEGIQETQYF. DNA for the CDR3: TGTGCCATAGTGCCCGGAGAGGGGATACAAGAGACCCAGTACTTC.

This clonotype was recorded a few times. The CDR3 reads CASSFTPREGRNEQFF. CDR3 nucleotides: TGTGCCAGCAGCTTTACTCCGCGGGAGGGCCGGAATGAGCAGTTCTTC. The V gene is TRBV11-2, the J gene TRBJ2-1, with 9 bases aligning to TRBD2. Trimming took 3 bases from V and 7 from J; bases not matched to a gene: 10. Germline-derived CDR1 and CDR2 are SGHAT and FQNNGV. The CDR3 totals 16 residues.

The table lists this clonotype with a few counts. The gene calls are TRBV4-2 and TRBJ2-3; the match to TRBD2 covers 7 bases. CDR1 is LGHNA, CDR2 YNFKEQ, per germline. The CDR3 sequence is 15 residues long. V shed 3 bases and J 2 bases; nucleotides not matched to a gene: 5. The CDR3: CASSQGTSDTDTQYF. In DNA, the CDR3 is TGTGCCAGCAGCCAGGGCACTAGCGACACAGATACGCAGTATTTT.